The entry below gives a single T cell receptor beta chain sequence along with its context. As yet, its antigen is unknown. Sequencing was performed with immunoSEQ multiplex PCR; in TCRdb, only in-frame clones are kept and a portion is missing. Seen here are about 1.9 million clones, 93% observed once, and the top ten hold less than 2%. The germline V gene encodes CDR1 SGHTA and CDR2 FQGTGA. The CDR3 is made up of 17 amino acids. Trimming took 5 bases from V and 7 from J, leaving 23 bases between them. CD8 cells classed as naive were CD45RO-negative and positively selected for CCR7, excluding terminally differentiated effector memory CD45RA+ cells. This sample is drawn from a study of shared clonotypes between healthy human individuals. The wider study: Every donor yielded three CD4 naive, three CD4 memory, two CD8 naive and one CD8 memory plate. Study-level results: It was anticipated that sequencing depth would influence how many clonotypes donors shared. Larger estimated richness was generally recorded for naive subsets relative to memory subsets. The rarefaction results pointed to incomplete sorted-subset sequencing despite large depth.

The source material was naive CD8+ T cells from PBMCs. J is TRBJ2-2 and V is TRBV7-3; perhaps D is TRBD1 or TRBD2 (5 bases each). The sequence was obtained from a man aged 18 to 30 in good health. Some clones in this sample may be carry-over from other donors' samples. CDR3 in DNA: TGTGCCAGCAGCCCCCACATGGGGCCCGCGCGGGTCGGGGAGCTGTTTTTT. Protein: CASSPHMGPARVGELFF.